This TCR beta chain was observed in a study of post-analysis software for immune sequencing data. Whole-study results and caveats: Roughly five TRBV segments were more frequent in patients than controls; TRBV5-6, TRBV5-1 and TRBV20-1 belonged to this group.

There are a few counts of this clonotype. No antigen is known for it. Unique molecular identifiers tagged the TCR beta cDNA libraries. About 500,000 cDNA molecules were obtained per 1 to 10 million input T cells. TCRdb re-analysed the PCR reads in MiXCR, keeping a single row per CDR3 protein. In the table there are about 680,000 distinct CDR3 sequences, around 64% of which are singletons. The CDR3 extends over 13 amino acids. The J segment lost 10 bases and the V segment lost 7 bases, leaving 7 bases of the junction unmatched. CDR1 is SQVTM and CDR2 is ANQGSEA in the germline V gene. The receptor was derived from a girl aged 2 to 9 with multiple sclerosis. The chain employs TRBV29-1 and TRBJ2-1; 13 bases map to TRBD2. The material sequenced was blood. As DNA, the CDR3 is TGCAGCGGACTAGCGGGAGGCCCTGGGGAGCAGTTCTTC. It codes for CSGLAGGPGEQFF.